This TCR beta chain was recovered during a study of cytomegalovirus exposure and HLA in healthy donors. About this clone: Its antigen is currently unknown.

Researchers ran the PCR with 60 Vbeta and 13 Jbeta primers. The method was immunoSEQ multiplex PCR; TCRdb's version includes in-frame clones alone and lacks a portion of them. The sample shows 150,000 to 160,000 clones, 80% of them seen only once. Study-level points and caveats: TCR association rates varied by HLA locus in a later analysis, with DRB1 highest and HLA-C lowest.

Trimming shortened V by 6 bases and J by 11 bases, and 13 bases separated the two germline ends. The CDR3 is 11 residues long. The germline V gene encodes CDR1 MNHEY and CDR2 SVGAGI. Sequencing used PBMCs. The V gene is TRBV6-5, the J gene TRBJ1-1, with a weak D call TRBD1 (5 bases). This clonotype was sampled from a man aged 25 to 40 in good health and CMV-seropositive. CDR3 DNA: TGTGCCAGCAGGCTTCAGGGCATGGCTTTCTTT. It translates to CASRLQGMAFF.